The 9 T cell receptor beta chains below come from one sample, sequenced in a study of blood T cell repertoires in COVID-19. Data came from immunoSEQ multiplex PCR; TCRdb stores just in-frame clones and leaves some out. Of several thousand clones in the sample, around 83% were seen once. Source material: peripheral blood. The receptors were gathered from a human donor with active COVID-19. The donor label of this sample is uncertain.

This clone was counted a few times. The rearrangement links TRBV10-3 to TRBJ1-5, with a possible D match to TRBD1 (5 bases). Trimming took off 0 bases at V and 0 bases at J, with 12 bases between the two ends. The germline V gene encodes CDR1 ENHRY and CDR2 SYGVKD. The CDR3 sequence is 17 residues long. Written as DNA, the CDR3 is TGTGCCATCAGTGAGTCGGGGACTCAGAATAGCAATCAGCCCCAGCATTTT. Its translation: CAISESGTQNSNQPQHF.

The genes are TRBV20-1 and TRBJ2-1; 7 bases are shared with TRBD2. This CDR3 is built from 10 residues. The junction had 5 bases not matched to a gene; V was cut back by 6 bases and J by 12 bases. Germline CDR1 is DFQATT and CDR2 is SNEGSKA (reference sequence). As DNA, the CDR3 is TGCAGTGCCTCCCGCGGGGGGCAGTTCTTC. Its protein is CSASRGGQFF.

A few counts support this clone. The chain joins TRBV7-8 to TRBJ2-7; the D gene is possibly TRBD1 (5 bases). V was shortened by 0 bases and J by 6 bases, with 15 bases between the two germline ends. The CDR3 is made up of 15 amino acids. CDR1 is SGHVS, CDR2 FQNEAQ, per germline. CDR3 in amino acids: CASSLAIQEMSEQYV. As DNA, the CDR3 is TGTGCCAGCAGCTTAGCGATACAGGAGATGAGCGAGCAGTACGTC.

Only one count was recorded for this clone. The V call is TRBV6-2 or TRBV6-3, the J call TRBJ2-4; TRBD1 matches 9 bases. From germline, CDR1 is MNHEY and CDR2 SVGEGT. The CDR3 has 14 residues. V dropped 4 bases and J dropped 7; count of bases not matched to a gene: 5. The CDR3: CASSSNRGLNIQYF. The DNA of the CDR3 is TGTGCCAGCAGTTCCAACAGGGGGCTGAACATTCAGTACTTC.

The chain is built from TRBV4-2 and TRBJ2-1; 10 positions agree with TRBD2. The CDR3 spans 14 residues. CDR1 and CDR2 (germline): LGHNA, YNFKEQ. With V trimmed by 6 bases and J by 10 bases, 9 bases remained unmatched. CDR3 in DNA: TGTGCCAGCAGGGCTGATAGCGGGAGGTGGGAGCAGTTCTTC. This translates into CASRADSGRWEQFF.

This chain uses TRBV5-1 with TRBJ1-1; D is uncertain. V lost 0 bases to trimming and J lost 0 bases, with 9 bases between them. Germline values: CDR1 SGHRS, CDR2 YFSETQ. The CDR3 has 15 amino acids. CDR3 sequence reads: CASSLAGSMNTEAFF. The CDR3 DNA reads TGCGCCAGCAGCTTGGCCGGGAGTATGAACACTGAAGCTTTCTTT.

This clone has more than one count but fewer than ten. The V gene is TRBV18, the J gene TRBJ1-4, with D perhaps matching TRBD1 (5 bases). The CDR3 is made up of 14 amino acids. Germline assignment: CDR1 KGHSH and CDR2 LQKENI. Trimming took off 4 bases at V and 5 bases at J, with 11 bases between the two ends. CDR3 amino acids: CASSLTARNEKLFF. The CDR3 DNA is TGTGCCAGCTCACTGACAGCACGAAATGAAAAACTGTTTTTT.

CDR3 in amino acids: CATGGARTGIIGTDTQYF. Written as DNA, the CDR3 is TGTGCCACCGGGGGAGCCCGGACAGGGATTATAGGCACAGATACGCAGTATTTT. The J gene is TRBJ2-3, the V gene TRBV24-1; TRBD1 matches at 8 bases. Germline V gene data show CDR1 as KGHDR and CDR2 as SFDVKD. This CDR3 has 18 amino acids. J gave up 1 base and V 9 bases, and 17 bases lay outside the gene matches.

J is TRBJ2-1 and V is TRBV9; tentative D call: TRBD2 (6 bases). CDR3 length equals 14 residues. CDR1 and CDR2 from the germline V gene are SGDLS and YYNGEE. Trimming pared 3 bases from V and 6 bases from J, leaving 13 bases between. The CDR3 loop is CASSGLTSRNEQFF. The CDR3 DNA is TGTGCCAGCAGCGGATTAACTAGCCGCAATGAGCAGTTCTTC.